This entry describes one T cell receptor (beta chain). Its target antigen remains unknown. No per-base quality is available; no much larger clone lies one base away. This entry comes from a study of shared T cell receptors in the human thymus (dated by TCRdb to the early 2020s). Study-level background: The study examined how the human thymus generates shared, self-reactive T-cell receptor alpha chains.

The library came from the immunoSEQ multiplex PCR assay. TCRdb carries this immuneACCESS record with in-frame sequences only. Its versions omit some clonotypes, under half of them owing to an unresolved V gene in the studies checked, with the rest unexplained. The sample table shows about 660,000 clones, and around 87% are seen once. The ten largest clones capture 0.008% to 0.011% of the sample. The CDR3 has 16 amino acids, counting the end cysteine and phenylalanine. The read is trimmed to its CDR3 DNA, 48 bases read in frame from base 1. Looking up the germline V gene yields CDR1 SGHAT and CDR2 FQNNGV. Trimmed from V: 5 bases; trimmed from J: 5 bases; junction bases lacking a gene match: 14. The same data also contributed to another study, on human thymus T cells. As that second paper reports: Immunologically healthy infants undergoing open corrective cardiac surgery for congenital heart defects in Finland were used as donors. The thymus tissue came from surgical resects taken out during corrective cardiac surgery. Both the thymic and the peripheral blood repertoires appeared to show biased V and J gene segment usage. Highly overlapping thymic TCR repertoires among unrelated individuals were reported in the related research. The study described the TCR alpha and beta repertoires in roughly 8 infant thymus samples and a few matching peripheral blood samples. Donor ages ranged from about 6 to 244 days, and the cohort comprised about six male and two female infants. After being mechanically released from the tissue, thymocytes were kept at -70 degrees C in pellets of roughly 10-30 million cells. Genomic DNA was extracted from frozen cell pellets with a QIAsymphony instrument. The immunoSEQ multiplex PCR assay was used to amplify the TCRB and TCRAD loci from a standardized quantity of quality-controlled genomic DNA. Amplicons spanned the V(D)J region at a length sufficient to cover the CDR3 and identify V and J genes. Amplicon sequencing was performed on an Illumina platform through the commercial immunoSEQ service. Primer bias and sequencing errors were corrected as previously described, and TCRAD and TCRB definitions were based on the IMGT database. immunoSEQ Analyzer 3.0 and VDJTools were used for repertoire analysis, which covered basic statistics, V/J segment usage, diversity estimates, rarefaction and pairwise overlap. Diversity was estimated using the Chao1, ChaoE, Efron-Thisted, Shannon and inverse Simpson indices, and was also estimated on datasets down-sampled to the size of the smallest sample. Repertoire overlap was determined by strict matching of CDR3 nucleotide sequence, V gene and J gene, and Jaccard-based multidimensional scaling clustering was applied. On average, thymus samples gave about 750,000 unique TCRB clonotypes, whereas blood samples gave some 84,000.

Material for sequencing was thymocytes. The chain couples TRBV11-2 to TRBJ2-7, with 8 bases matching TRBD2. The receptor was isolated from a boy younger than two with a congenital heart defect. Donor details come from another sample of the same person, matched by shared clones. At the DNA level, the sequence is TGTGCCAGCAGCCCGCGGGGAAGGGCGGGAGGCAACGAGCAGTACTTC. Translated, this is CASSPRGRAGGNEQYF.